This record concerns one T cell receptor (beta chain) sequence. This sample was taken from a study of Graves' ophthalmopathy and Graves' hyperthyroidism. Amplified material comprised TCR beta CDR3 regions derived from RNA transcripts. The authors performed first-round RT-PCR with HTBI primers and then a second-round multiplex PCR. MiXCR, run by TCRdb on the multiplex PCR reads, gives a single entry per CDR3 protein. The sample consists of more than 1,000,000 distinct CDR3 sequences, less than 45% of them appearing once. CDR1 is SGDLS and CDR2 is YYNGEE in the germline V gene. Trimming stripped 8 bases from V and 7 bases from J, with 4 bases between. The CDR3 loop spans 10 amino acids.

The chain links TRBV9 to TRBJ1-6, with D unresolved. The receptor was derived from an adult man with Graves' hyperthyroidism. The sequenced sample was peripheral blood or thyroid tissue (not recorded which). The CDR3 DNA follows: TGTGCCAGACAAAATTCACCCCTCCACTTT. Translating gives CARQNSPLHF.